The source of this T cell receptor (beta chain) is a study of T cells in Graves' hyperthyroidism and ophthalmopathy. RNA transcripts provided the source from which TCR beta CDR3 regions were amplified. The primer set for the first-round RT-PCR of the TCR CDR3 was HTBI. TCRdb redid the calling of the multiplex PCR reads with MiXCR, one entry per CDR3 protein. Here the sample spans 490,000 or so distinct CDR3 sequences, about 20% being singletons. Only a few counts were recorded for this clonotype. This CDR3 comprises 17 residues. Per the germline V gene, CDR1 is SGHVS and CDR2 is FQNEAQ. Trimming removed 5 bases at V and 0 bases at J, with 17 bases between.

Sequencing was done on a sample of blood. This sequence joins TRBV7-8 and TRBJ2-1, with D perhaps TRBD1 (6 bases). This clonotype originated in a woman between 70 and 85 years old with Graves' ophthalmopathy. The CDR3 reads CASSPRSRGSSYNEQFF. The CDR3 nucleotides are TGTGCCAGCAGCCCCAGAAGCAGGGGTAGCTCCTACAATGAGCAGTTCTTC.